This T cell receptor beta chain originates from a study of T cell repertoires in cytomegalovirus infection. Study-level background: Public TCR beta signatures were indicative of both CMV infection and a matching HLA type.

TCRdb analysed the reads with MiXCR anew, one entry per CDR3 protein. The data contain 200,000 to 300,000 distinct CDR3 sequences, roughly 9% of them seen just once; the ten biggest clones take up over 13%. This clonotype occurred a few times. Its antigen remains unknown. Study observations and caveats: HLA-C-restricted CMV clonotypes gave the most frequent clonotype in two of eight donors.

The V end lost 0 bases, the J end lost 12 bases, and 18 bases lay between the germline ends. Germline V gene lookup returns CDR1 MNHEY and CDR2 SVGAGI. This CDR3 has 15 residues. This clonotype was sampled from a human donor in good health (CMV status not recorded). Some clones in this sample may be carry-over from other donors' samples. The chain couples TRBV6-5 to TRBJ2-1; no clear D gene. The specimen was PBMCs. CDR3 DNA: TGTGCCAGCAGTTACTCCCCCCGACTCGCCGGTGGGCAGTTCTTC. It translates to CASSYSPRLAGGQFF.